This T cell receptor beta chain derives from a study of blood T cell repertoires in COVID-19. Overall study context: Samples of COVID-19 (acute and convalescent) were obtained from the United States, Italy and Spain.

Using immunoSEQ multiplex PCR, the repertoire was profiled, and TCRdb retains in-frame clones only, with some absent. Of approximately 76,000 clones listed, approximately 86% are singletons. Sequenced: peripheral blood. The source of this sequence is a woman aged 60-75 years with acute or convalescent COVID-19.

CDR3 protein: CAETGVGTGVGSYNSPLHF. The CDR3 DNA sequence: TGTGCCGAGACGGGGGTCGGGACAGGGGTAGGGTCCTATAATTCACCCCTCCACTTT. This chain links TRBV6-4 with TRBJ1-6; 10 nucleotides align to TRBD1. V lost 11 bases to trimming and J lost 1 base; unmatched junction nucleotides: 17. The CDR3 has 19 residues. Germline CDR1 and CDR2: MRHNA and SNTAGT.